The 23 T cell receptor beta chains below all came from one sample that was sequenced in a study of blood T cell repertoires in COVID-19. Assay used: immunoSEQ multiplex PCR; TCRdb lists only in-frame clones, some missing. This table holds around 160,000 clones, roughly 90% found once. The specimen was peripheral blood. The source of these receptors is a human donor in a cohort sampled during active COVID-19.

The V gene is TRBV10-2, the J gene TRBJ1-5, with 7 positions matching TRBD1. The trim removed 5 bases at V and 10 bases at J, leaving 14 bases unmatched. This CDR3 has 15 residues. The germline V gene has CDR1 WSHSY and CDR2 SAAADI. CDR3: CASSNRQGPNPPQHF. The CDR3 DNA sequence: TGCGCCAGCAGTAATCGACAGGGCCCCAATCCCCCCCAGCATTTT.

The V call is TRBV4-3, the J call TRBJ2-3; weak D call: TRBD2 (6 bases). This CDR3 contains 16 residues. The germline CDR1 and CDR2 sequences are LGHNA and YSLEER. Between the trimmed V and J ends, which lost 0 bases and 2 bases, there was a span of 12 bases. The DNA of the CDR3 is TGCGCCAGCAGCCAAGATACGGGCGGGAACACAGATACGCAGTATTTT. This codes for CASSQDTGGNTDTQYF.

The genes are TRBV7-9 and TRBJ1-1; D is uncertain. The V gene lost 2 bases and the J gene lost 1 base, with 8 bases spanning the gap. Germline CDR1 is SEHNR and CDR2 is FQNEAQ (reference sequence). This CDR3 spans 14 amino acids. The DNA for the CDR3 is TGTGCCAGCAGCTTATCGGCGGGGAACACTGAAGCTTTCTTT. Residues: CASSLSAGNTEAFF.

This chain connects TRBV10-2 to TRBJ2-2; a possible D gene is TRBD2 (5 bases). Trimming took 8 bases from V and 4 from J, leaving 14 bases between them. The CDR3 has 14 amino acids. Germline V gene data show CDR1 as WSHSY and CDR2 as SAAADI. The CDR3 coding sequence is TGCGCCAGCCGAGAGGGAGTGAGCACCGGGGAGCTGTTTTTT. Encoded protein: CASREGVSTGELFF.

The chain is built from TRBV11-3 and TRBJ2-5, with D perhaps TRBD2 (6 bases). Germline-derived CDR1 and CDR2 are SGHNT and YENEEA. This CDR3 spans 15 amino acids. Trimming left V 0 bases short and J 2 bases short, with 10 bases between. The CDR3 reads CASSLDGSLQETQYF. As DNA, the CDR3 is TGTGCCAGCAGCTTAGACGGGAGCCTACAAGAGACCCAGTACTTC.

The CDR3 sequence is CAWSKSLSEQFF. CDR3 nucleotide sequence: TGTGCCTGGAGTAAATCCCTGAGTGAGCAGTTCTTC. The rearrangement joins TRBV30 to TRBJ2-1, with D uncertain. CDR3 length: 12 residues. Trimming took 2 bases from V and 9 from J, leaving 11 bases between them. CDR1 is GTSNPN and CDR2 is SVGIG in the germline V gene (reference sequence).

V and J are TRBV6-5 and TRBJ2-6, with D perhaps matching TRBD2 (5 bases). Trimming took 5 bases from V and 5 from J, leaving 10 bases between them. The CDR3 is 14 residues long. Germline CDR1 reads MNHEY; CDR2 reads SVGAGI. CDR3 amino acids: CASSSGSRANVLTF. The CDR3 DNA is TGTGCCAGCAGTAGCGGTTCAAGGGCCAACGTCCTGACTTTC.

The V and J genes are TRBV6-5 and TRBJ2-1; D may be TRBD2 (6 bases). This CDR3 region has 16 residues. Between the trimmed V and J ends, which lost 2 bases and 4 bases, there was a span of 15 bases. Germline CDR1 MNHEY, CDR2 SVGAGI. CDR3 nucleotide sequence: TGTGCCAGCAGTTACCAAACCGGGACTTATTACAATGAGCAGTTCTTC. Residues: CASSYQTGTYYNEQFF.

The chain uses TRBV12-3 or TRBV12-4 and TRBJ2-7; no reliable D call. CDR3 size: 13 residues. V gave up 4 bases and J gave up 6 bases, with 13 bases separating them. CDR3: CASSSALSGEQYF. The CDR3 region has the DNA TGTGCCAGCAGTTCTGCGCTTTCGGGCGAGCAGTACTTC.

This sequence joins TRBV9 and TRBJ2-5; D is perhaps TRBD1 (5 bases). The germline gives CDR1 SGDLS, CDR2 YYNGEE. The CDR3 extends over 12 amino acids. The V gene lost 2 bases and the J gene lost 7 bases, with 9 bases spanning the gap. The chain's CDR3 is CASSVDQGTQYF. The CDR3 DNA is TGTGCCAGCAGCGTGGACCAGGGGACCCAGTACTTC.

This clone was detected a few times. CDR3 DNA sequence: TGCGCCAGCAGTGACCGGGCAGGGGGCTTCACTGAAGCTTTCTTT. Protein: CASSDRAGGFTEAFF. The rearrangement links TRBV10-2 to TRBJ1-1; 8 nucleotides line up with TRBD1. Per the germline V gene, CDR1 is WSHSY and CDR2 is SAAADI. This CDR3 has 15 residues. V lost 3 bases, J lost 4 bases, and 7 bases stayed unmatched.

J is TRBJ2-1 and V is TRBV29-1; 7 bases align to TRBD2. The CDR3 runs to 14 residues. V shed 5 bases, J shed 8 bases, and the junction held 12 bases outside the gene matches. From germline, CDR1 is SQVTM and CDR2 ANQGSEA. CDR3 DNA sequence: TGCAGCGTTTTGACTAGCACCGTTTATGATGAGCAGTTCTTC. This translates into CSVLTSTVYDEQFF.

J is TRBJ1-6 and V is TRBV6-1, with 7 bases that match TRBD1. V was clipped by 2 bases and J by 4 bases; unmatched bases: 5. Germline V gene lookup returns CDR1 MNHNS and CDR2 SASEGT. This CDR3 contains 16 residues. For the CDR3, the DNA is TGTGCCAGCAGTGAAAGGACAGGAGCGTATAATTCACCCCTCCACTTT. It is translated as CASSERTGAYNSPLHF.

The chain is built from TRBV6-5 and TRBJ1-6; no clear D gene. The CDR3 sequence is 12 residues long. Trimming removed 2 bases from V and 10 bases from J, with 6 bases in between. Germline CDR1 and CDR2: MNHEY and SVGAGI. CDR3 loop: CASSYGGSPLHF. The CDR3 DNA reads as TGTGCCAGCAGTTACGGAGGATCACCCCTCCACTTT.

This chain connects TRBV6-1 to TRBJ2-5; 9 bases agree with TRBD2. V lost 1 base, J lost 2 bases, and 8 bases stayed unmatched. Germline CDR1 MNHNS, CDR2 SASEGT. CDR3 length equals 17 residues. CDR3 sequence: CASSEGSSGALQETQYF. CDR3 in DNA: TGTGCCAGCAGTGAAGGGTCTAGCGGGGCCCTACAAGAGACCCAGTACTTC.

V is TRBV18 and J is TRBJ1-4; no clear D. Germline assignment: CDR1 KGHSH and CDR2 LQKENI. Trimming took off 3 bases at V and 3 bases at J, with 11 bases between the two ends. CDR3 length: 15 residues. CDR3 region: CASSPAAAANEKLFF. As DNA, the CDR3 is TGTGCCAGCTCACCGGCAGCGGCGGCTAATGAAAAACTGTTTTTT.

The V gene is TRBV19, the J gene TRBJ1-1; maybe TRBD1 (5 bases). The CDR3 extends over 15 amino acids. Trimming removed 7 bases from V and 2 bases from J, with 17 bases in between. Per the germline V gene, CDR1 is LNHDA and CDR2 is SQIVND (reference sequence). The CDR3 loop reads CASTGGVPLNTEAFF. The CDR3 DNA reads TGTGCCAGTACTGGAGGGGTCCCCTTAAACACTGAAGCTTTCTTT.

The CDR3 spells CASSDIDRGRVTEAFF. CDR3 DNA: TGCGCCAGCAGTGATATCGACAGGGGGCGGGTCACTGAAGCTTTCTTT. The chain is built from TRBV10-1 and TRBJ1-1; 10 bases agree with TRBD1. Germline V gene sequence: CDR1 WNHNN, CDR2 SYGVQD (reference sequence). V lost 3 bases and J lost 4; bases outside the gene matches: 8. CDR3 size: 16 residues.

The chain links TRBV7-3 to TRBJ1-2, with 10 bases that match TRBD1. This CDR3 is 14 amino acids long. V lost 5 bases to trimming and J lost 7 bases; unmatched junction nucleotides: 7. Germline V gene sequence: CDR1 SGHTA, CDR2 FQGTGA. Here the CDR3 DNA reads TGTGCCAGCAGCCCCGGACAGGGGGGTTCTGGCTACACCTTC. Translating it yields CASSPGQGGSGYTF.

The rearrangement uses TRBV4-3 and TRBJ2-7, with D possibly matching TRBD1 (6 bases). V was cut by 2 bases and J by 6 bases, with 14 bases left in between. Germline V CDR1 and CDR2: LGHNA, YSLEER. This CDR3 is 14 amino acids long. The CDR3 nucleotides are TGCGCCAGCAGCCAATCTGGACAGTCATCCGAGCAGTACTTC. Residues: CASSQSGQSSEQYF.

The chain carries TRBV5-5 and TRBJ2-1, with D unclear. This CDR3 contains 13 residues. From germline, CDR1 is SGHKS and CDR2 YYEKEE (reference sequence). The ends were cut back, 0 bases at V and 10 bases at J, with 11 bases in the middle. The CDR3 nucleotides are TGTGCCAGCAGCTTGGGCGTCACCGGGGAGCAGTTCTTC. It is translated as CASSLGVTGEQFF. The whole variable domain, filled in from reference TRBV5-5 and TRBJ2-1, reads DAGVTQSPTHLIKTRGQQVTLRCSPISGHKSVSWYQQVLGQGPQFIFQYYEKEERGRGNFPDRFSARQFPNYSSELNVNALLLGDSALYLCASSLGVTGEQFFGPGTRLTVL.

The J gene is TRBJ1-3, the V gene TRBV7-3; possibly TRBD1 for D (5 bases). Trimming shortened V by 2 bases and J by 1 base, and 9 bases separated the two germline ends. The CDR3 has 15 residues. In germline, CDR1 is SGHTA, CDR2 FQGTGA. For the CDR3, the DNA is TGTGCCAGCAGCTTATCAGCAGGGTCTGGAAACACCATATATTTT. This gives the protein CASSLSAGSGNTIYF.

V usage is TRBV6-1 and J usage is TRBJ2-1; 11 nucleotides match TRBD2. After removal of 3 bases from V and 7 bases from J, the junction contained 8 bases not matched to a gene. Looked up from germline, CDR1 is MNHNS and CDR2 is SASEGT. The CDR3 has 16 amino acids. This CDR3 is CASSETGTSGPNEQFF. Written as DNA, the CDR3 is TGTGCCAGCAGTGAGACCGGGACTAGCGGACCTAATGAGCAGTTCTTC.